This entry lists 20 T cell receptor beta chains sequenced from one sample in a study of blood T cells in healthy people across ages. For the second PCR, which ran for 7 to 11 cycles, a sample-barcoded 5' primer and a J-beta primer mix were used. TCRdb called the 5' RACE reads again in MiXCR, with one record for every CDR3 protein. Here the sample spans 650,000 to 1,000,000 distinct CDR3 sequences, roughly 40% being singletons. What was sequenced was blood. The receptor set was obtained from a man aged 18 to 30 in good health.

In this sample, this clonotype turned up many times. This chain links TRBV4-3 with TRBJ1-2; unclear D gene. V was trimmed by 2 bases and J by 0 bases, leaving 10 bases between them. This CDR3 is 15 amino acids long. In germline, CDR1 is LGHNA, CDR2 YSLEER. The CDR3 nucleotides read TGCGCCAGCAGCCAAATGACGGAAGCTAACTATGGCTACACCTTC. Its translation is CASSQMTEANYGYTF.

The V call is TRBV7-8, the J call TRBJ2-3, with 8 bases identical to TRBD2. J lost 2 bases, V lost 1 base, and 2 bases had no gene match. The CDR3 contains 15 residues. The germline gives CDR1 SGHVS, CDR2 FQNEAQ. The CDR3 sequence: CASSLVLADTDTQYF. In DNA, the CDR3 is TGTGCCAGCAGCTTAGTACTAGCGGACACAGATACGCAGTATTTT.

The J gene is TRBJ2-5, the V gene TRBV15, with 9 bases aligning to TRBD1. Germline CDR1 is LNHNV and CDR2 is YYDKDF (reference sequence). The CDR3 spans 16 residues. V trimming: 0 bases; J trimming: 2 bases; junction bases outside the gene matches: 4. The CDR3 here is CATSRDLDRGQETQYF. CDR3 nucleotides: TGTGCCACCAGCAGAGATCTGGACAGGGGACAAGAGACCCAGTACTTC.

Concerning this clonotype: A junction boundary mismatches the germline segment, possibly from a read error. The chain has TRBV20-1 and TRBJ2-1, with D tentatively TRBD2 (5 bases). Germline V gene sequence: CDR1 DFQATT, CDR2 SNEGSKA (reference sequence). CDR3 size: 14 residues. CDR3 residues: CSAPASGSYIEQFF. DNA of the CDR3: TGCAGTGCTCCTGCCAGCGGCTCATACATTGAGCAGTTCTTC.

V gene TRBV18 combines with J gene TRBJ2-2; perhaps TRBD2 as D (5 bases). Trimming cost V 3 bases and J 5 bases, with 13 bases left between them. The CDR3 has 15 amino acids. Germline CDR1 and CDR2: KGHSH and LQKENI. CDR3 in amino acids: CASSPLRWRTGELFF. CDR3 coding DNA: TGTGCCAGCTCACCTCTTCGGTGGAGGACCGGGGAGCTGTTTTTT.

The chain has TRBV10-2 and TRBJ2-1; either TRBD1 or TRBD2 may supply D (6 bases each). The J call may be in error: the DNA end matches TRBJ2-7 better. Germline V gene lookup returns CDR1 WSHSY and CDR2 SAAADI. This CDR3 spans 16 amino acids. The CDR3 DNA follows: TGCGCCAGCAGTGAGTCCGGGGTGGGGGGCCACAATGAGCAGTACTTC. Amino acid sequence: CASSESGVGGHNEQYF.

This clonotype showed up many times. The V gene is TRBV20-1, the J gene TRBJ2-5; D is undetermined. V was trimmed by 0 bases and J by 11 bases, leaving 19 bases between them. This CDR3 is 14 amino acids long. The germline V gene encodes CDR1 DFQATT and CDR2 SNEGSKA (reference sequence). CDR3 in amino acids: CSARDGLANTEQYF. CDR3 DNA sequence: TGCAGTGCTAGAGATGGTTTAGCCAATACTGAGCAGTACTTC.

The chain's CDR3 is CASSLGGRTYGYTF. For the CDR3, the DNA is TGTGCCAGCAGCTTAGGCGGCAGAACGTATGGCTACACCTTC. The chain links TRBV7-2 to TRBJ1-2, with D unclear. The V and J ends lost 1 base and 5 bases respectively, with 11 bases between them. There are 14 residues in the CDR3. CDR1 is SGHTA, CDR2 FQGNSA, per germline.

The genes are TRBV12-3 or TRBV12-4 and TRBJ1-1; 8 positions match TRBD1. Unmatched junction bases numbered 5, after V lost 9 bases and J lost 2 bases. This CDR3 comprises 13 residues. The CDR3 reads CARKQGVNTEAFF. CDR3 bases: TGTGCCAGAAAACAGGGGGTTAACACTGAAGCTTTCTTT.

This clonotype was counted ten times or more. The genes are TRBV4-3 and TRBJ2-3; TRBD2 is a possible D gene (5 bases). Trimming removed 1 base at V and 1 base at J, with 12 bases between. CDR3 length equals 16 residues. Germline CDR1 is LGHNA and CDR2 is YSLEER. The CDR3 protein is CASSQALAQGTDTQYF. The CDR3, as DNA: TGCGCCAGCAGCCAAGCCCTAGCCCAGGGCACAGATACGCAGTATTTT.

This clonotype was seen ten or more times. This CDR3 reads CASSSIQGREQYF. CDR3 sequence (DNA): TGTGCCAGCAGCTCCATACAGGGAAGGGAGCAGTACTTC. The chain links TRBV7-2 to TRBJ2-7, with D maybe TRBD1 (6 bases). The CDR3 is made up of 13 amino acids. V dropped 4 bases and J dropped 7 bases, with 14 bases sitting between them. The germline V gene encodes CDR1 SGHTA and CDR2 FQGNSA.

The gene calls are TRBV13 and TRBJ2-3; the D is unclear. Germline assignment: CDR1 PRHDT and CDR2 FYEKMQ (reference sequence). The CDR3 covers 17 residues. V shed 5 bases and J shed 0 bases, with 18 bases lying between them. The CDR3 region is CASSPPSIDASTDTQYF. The CDR3 nucleotides read TGTGCCAGCAGCCCGCCCTCTATAGATGCTAGCACAGATACGCAGTATTTT.

The V gene is TRBV5-1, the J gene TRBJ2-1; 7 bases are a match to TRBD1. With V trimmed by 2 bases and J by 4 bases, 6 bases remained unmatched. There are 15 residues in the CDR3. Germline-derived CDR1 and CDR2 are SGHRS and YFSETQ. This CDR3 reads CASSFTGERYNEQFF. The CDR3 coding sequence is TGCGCCAGCAGCTTTACAGGGGAAAGGTACAATGAGCAGTTCTTC.

This clonotype was seen a few times. This chain joins TRBV12-3 or TRBV12-4 and TRBJ2-5; D remains unclear. The last part of the DNA fits TRBJ2-7 better; the J call may be wrong. This CDR3 is built from 12 residues. CDR3 amino acids: CASSFTKCEQYF. The CDR3 DNA follows: TGTGCCAGCAGTTTTACGAAGTGCGAGCAGTACTTC.

This clonotype was counted only a few times. This rearrangement joins TRBV15 to TRBJ1-5; 9 bases are a match to TRBD1. The CDR3 consists of 15 residues. Germline CDR1 is LNHNV and CDR2 is YYDKDF (reference sequence). V was clipped by 5 bases and J by 4 bases; unmatched bases: 6. The CDR3 DNA reads TGTGCCACCAGCGCAGGGACAGGGAGAAATCAGCCCCAGCATTTT. As protein: CATSAGTGRNQPQHF.

This clonotype has more than one count but fewer than ten. The chain recombines TRBV2 with TRBJ2-5; D is perhaps TRBD1 or TRBD2 (6 bases each). The end of the DNA aligns better with TRBJ2-7, so the J call may be wrong. The length of the CDR3 is 14 residues. CDR1 and CDR2 from the germline V gene are SNHLY and FYNNEI. In DNA, the CDR3 is TGTGCCAGCAGTGTGGCAGGGGACTTTGGCGAGCAGTACTTC. It translates to CASSVAGDFGEQYF.

The chain has TRBV27 and TRBJ2-1; 7 bases are a match to TRBD2. The CDR3 runs to 16 residues. J gave up 6 bases and V 6 bases, and 14 bases lay outside the gene matches. Germline-derived CDR1 and CDR2 are MNHEY and SMNVEV (reference sequence). CDR3 in DNA: TGTGCCAGCAGAAAGGCTCAGACTAGCAGAATCAATGAGCAGTTCTTC. It yields the protein CASRKAQTSRINEQFF.

The genes are TRBV7-8 and TRBJ2-7; D is unresolved. The CDR3 runs 14 residues. V was pared by 6 bases and J by 7 bases, with 19 bases between. Germline values: CDR1 SGHVS, CDR2 FQNEAQ. The CDR3 coding sequence is TGTGCCAGCAGTTCCGCCCCTCTGCACAATGAGCAGTACTTC. As protein: CASSSAPLHNEQYF.

The chain is built from TRBV7-2 and TRBJ2-5; tentatively, D is TRBD1 (6 bases). The CDR3 length is 15 residues. Germline lookup yields CDR1 SGHTA and CDR2 FQGNSA. V lost 7 bases and J lost 2, with 17 bases in between. This CDR3 is CASTRSQGTQETQYF. CDR3 DNA sequence: TGTGCCAGCACCCGTTCACAGGGCACACAAGAGACCCAGTACTTC.

The chain employs TRBV20-1 and TRBJ2-5; 9 bases match TRBD2. This CDR3 region has 14 residues. The germline V gene encodes CDR1 DFQATT and CDR2 SNEGSKA (reference sequence). V dropped 4 bases and J dropped 4; count of bases not matched to a gene: 7. CDR3 sequence: CSAKAGGPPETQYF. The CDR3 DNA sequence: TGCAGTGCTAAAGCGGGGGGCCCGCCAGAGACCCAGTACTTC.